These 5 T cell receptor beta chains share one sample of origin, sequenced in a study of control samples from healthy donors and cancer patients. This table comes from immunoSEQ multiplex PCR, and its TCRdb copy is limited to in-frame clones, with some not included. Of 130,000 to 150,000 clones in the sample, 88% were seen once. The material sequenced was blood. These receptors came from a woman aged 30 to 39 in good health.

A single count supports this clone. V and J are TRBV11-2 and TRBJ2-7, with D possibly being TRBD1 or TRBD2 (5 bases each). Germline V CDR1 and CDR2: SGHAT, FQNNGV. This CDR3 spans 15 amino acids. V lost 2 bases, J lost 3 bases, and 14 bases lay in between. CDR3 sequence: CASSLPRDPSYEQYF. In nucleotides, the CDR3 is TGTGCCAGCAGCTTACCCCGGGACCCCAGCTACGAGCAGTACTTC.

V usage is TRBV3-1 (or the pseudogene TRBV3-2) and J usage is TRBJ1-5, with D possibly TRBD1 on 5 matching bases. The V and J ends lost 5 bases and 3 bases respectively, with 11 bases between them. The CDR3 consists of 14 residues. Germline V gene lookup returns CDR1 LGHDT and CDR2 YNNKEL (reference sequence). The chain's CDR3 is CASSDWGNNQPQHF. CDR3 coding DNA: TGTGCCAGCAGCGATTGGGGGAACAATCAGCCCCAGCATTTT.

This chain connects TRBV5-1 to TRBJ2-3, with D unclear. V shed 4 bases and J shed 4 bases, with 10 bases lying between them. This CDR3 spans 13 amino acids. Germline CDR1 SGHRS, CDR2 YFSETQ. This chain's CDR3 is CASSVLVSDTQYF. CDR3 nucleotide sequence: TGCGCCAGCAGCGTTCTAGTGTCAGATACGCAGTATTTT.

The chain has TRBV11-2 and TRBJ2-3; D is unresolved. V was clipped by 1 base and J by 3 bases, with 5 bases between them. This CDR3 is 13 amino acids long. Per germline, CDR1 SGHAT and CDR2 FQNNGV. The CDR3, as DNA: TGTGCCAGCAGCTTAGGGTGGACAGATACGCAGTATTTT. Its translation: CASSLGWTDTQYF.

The V call is TRBV5-4, the J call TRBJ1-2; no clear D. Per the germline V gene, CDR1 is SGHNT and CDR2 is YYREEE (reference sequence). The germline V and J ends were trimmed by 3 bases and 0 bases, with 6 bases remaining between them. The CDR3 runs 13 residues. The CDR3 bases are TGTGCCAGCAGCTCGACTGCTAACTATGGCTACACCTTC. Translating gives CASSSTANYGYTF.